Here is one T cell receptor beta chain with its context. Its antigen is as yet unknown. The data were produced by immunoSEQ multiplex PCR, yet TCRdb's version contains in-frame clones alone and is incomplete. The sample includes some 480,000 clones, 70% to 90% of them seen just once. The entry originates in a study of Ad26.COV2.S vaccination and SARS-CoV-2 variants. Overall study findings and caveats: CD8+ and CD4+ T cells specific for spike reportedly responded with substantial breadth after vaccination.

Treatment: approximately 18 received Ad26.COV2.S at low or high dose, single or two shots; about 5 received placebo; per-sample allocation not given. Samples were taken on day 63 after the first vaccine or placebo injection. V was clipped by 5 bases and J by 1 base, with 8 bases between them. The germline gives CDR1 MNHEY, CDR2 SVGAGI. The CDR3 runs 13 residues. The gene calls are TRBV6-5 and TRBJ1-1; D is unresolved. The sequences come from peripheral blood, collected in a trial of Ad26.COV2.S vaccine versus placebo. The origin of this receptor is a person between 18 and 60 years old who received the Ad26.COV2.S COVID-19 vaccine or a placebo. CDR3 bases: TGTGCCAGCAGTCACGGATGGAACACTGAAGCTTTCTTT. Amino acids: CASSHGWNTEAFF.